These 15 T cell receptor beta chains share one sample of origin, sequenced in a study of T cell responses to AZD1222 COVID-19 vaccine (dated by TCRdb to about 2021). Libraries were made using the immunoSEQ multiplex PCR assay. In TCRdb, the immuneACCESS table is reduced to in-frame sequences with V and J assigned. These tables do not hold every clone; where another copy was compared, an unresolved V gene accounts for under half, and the others remain unexplained. Present in this sample are about 120,000 clones, more than 75% of which were seen just once. Together, the top ten hold 6.5% to 9.5% of the sample. In light of the paper, this sample's time point label describes: baseline before first vaccination. The material was peripheral blood, obtained on day 0 of AZD1222 vaccination. The receptors stem from an adult in good health.

This chain uses TRBV2 with TRBJ1-5; tentatively, D is TRBD1 (6 bases). The CDR3 runs to 15 residues. Germline lookup yields CDR1 SNHLY and CDR2 FYNNEI. Trimming cost V 6 bases and J 2 bases, with 14 bases left between them. The CDR3 loop reads CASRDSTRGNQPQHF. For the CDR3, the DNA is TGTGCCAGCAGGGACAGCACAAGGGGCAATCAGCCCCAGCATTTT.

The chain couples TRBV10-1 to TRBJ2-3; 7 nucleotides line up with TRBD2. Germline V gene lookup returns CDR1 WNHNN and CDR2 SYGVQD (reference sequence). V was clipped by 5 bases and J by 4 bases; unmatched bases: 9. This CDR3 comprises 15 residues. CDR3 sequence (DNA): TGCGCCAGCAGTAACGGACTAGTTGAGGCAGATACGCAGTATTTT. It is translated as CASSNGLVEADTQYF.

The chain has TRBV5-1 and TRBJ2-3; D is perhaps TRBD2 (5 bases). CDR1 is SGHRS and CDR2 is YFSETQ in the germline V gene. The CDR3 length is 16 residues. Trimming shortened V by 1 base and J by 1 base, and 13 bases separated the two germline ends. The CDR3 DNA sequence: TGCGCCAGCAGCTTGTTGGTGACTACAGGCACAGATACGCAGTATTTT. It is translated as CASSLLVTTGTDTQYF. The variable domain in full, with the rest retrieved from reference TRBV5-1 and TRBJ2-3, is KAGVTQTPRYLIKTRGQQVTLSCSPISGHRSVSWYQQTPGQGLQFLFEYFSETQRNKGNFPGRFSGRQFSNSRSEMNVSTLELGDSALYLCASSLLVTTGTDTQYFGPGTRLTVL.

This sequence joins TRBV19 and TRBJ2-1; no clear D gene. Germline loops: CDR1 LNHDA, CDR2 SQIVND (reference sequence). The V gene lost 4 bases and the J gene lost 9 bases, with 7 bases spanning the gap. This CDR3 is built from 11 residues. DNA for the CDR3: TGTGCCAGTAGTAAGTCGCTTGAGCAGTTCTTC. It specifies CASSKSLEQFF.

For this clone: The sample contains more than one DNA sequence encoding this CDR3. The V gene is TRBV28, the J gene TRBJ2-7; D might be TRBD1 (5 bases). The CDR3 has 13 residues. Germline values: CDR1 MDHEN, CDR2 SYDVKM. Deletions cut 6 bases from V and 3 bases from J, with 12 bases between. CDR3: CASSYGQDYEQYF. Here the CDR3 DNA reads TGTGCCAGCAGCTATGGACAAGACTACGAGCAGTACTTC.

The chain couples TRBV28 to TRBJ1-5; D may be TRBD1 (5 bases). Germline V gene sequence: CDR1 MDHEN, CDR2 SYDVKM. V lost 3 bases and J 2 bases, leaving 17 bases between the germline ends. The CDR3 sequence is 17 residues long. The CDR3: CASSFPPGAVGNQPQHF. In nucleotides, the CDR3 is TGTGCCAGCAGTTTTCCCCCCGGGGCAGTGGGCAATCAGCCCCAGCATTTT.

This chain connects TRBV6-6 to TRBJ2-2; no clear D. Trimming shortened V by 8 bases and J by 0 bases, and 4 bases separated the two germline ends. The CDR3 has 12 residues. Germline V lookup: CDR1 MNHNY, CDR2 SVGAGI (reference sequence). CDR3 protein: CASGTNTGELFF. In DNA form, the CDR3 reads TGTGCCAGCGGAACGAACACCGGGGAGCTGTTTTTT.

This rearrangement joins TRBV3-1 (or the pseudogene TRBV3-2) to TRBJ2-7; the match to TRBD1 covers 10 bases. The CDR3 has 16 residues. CDR1 and CDR2 (germline): LGHDT, YNNKEL (reference sequence). J gave up 3 bases and V 1 base, and 6 bases lay outside the gene matches. Here the CDR3 DNA reads TGTGCCAGCAGCCAAGCGACAGGGGGCAATAACTACGAGCAGTACTTC. Protein sequence: CASSQATGGNNYEQYF.

CDR3 region: CASSGDRGDEQFF. The CDR3 DNA sequence: TGTGCCAGCAGTGGGGACAGGGGGGATGAGCAGTTCTTC. V and J are TRBV2 and TRBJ2-1; TRBD1 matches at 11 bases. Germline CDR1 reads SNHLY; CDR2 reads FYNNEI. J gave up 8 bases and V 4 bases, and 1 base lay outside the gene matches. This CDR3 is 13 amino acids long.

The chain recombines TRBV4-1 with TRBJ2-7; D could derive from TRBD1 or TRBD2 (5 bases each). The CDR3 extends over 17 amino acids. The V end was cut by 1 base, the J end by 2 bases, with 18 bases between. Looked up from germline, CDR1 is MGHRA and CDR2 is YSYEKL. For the CDR3, the DNA is TGCGCCAGCAGCCAAGCGGGGCGTACAGCCCGCCCCTACGAGCAGTACTTC. As protein: CASSQAGRTARPYEQYF.

This clone has only a few counts. The chain carries TRBV7-2 and TRBJ1-3; D perhaps matches TRBD1 (5 bases). The CDR3 is 14 residues long. With 3 bases removed from V and 4 bases from J, the gap between germline ends came to 10 bases. Germline CDR1 SGHTA, CDR2 FQGNSA. The CDR3 region is CASSLDQGGNTIYF. The CDR3 region has the DNA TGTGCCAGCAGCTTGGATCAGGGCGGAAACACCATATATTTT.

The rearrangement links TRBV18 to TRBJ1-2; no definite D call. The germline V and J ends were trimmed by 2 bases and 0 bases, with 7 bases remaining between them. CDR3 length: 14 residues. Germline assignment: CDR1 KGHSH and CDR2 LQKENI. CDR3 region: CASSPTAANYGYTF. The DNA for the CDR3 is TGTGCCAGCTCACCAACGGCAGCTAACTATGGCTACACCTTC.

This chain links TRBV28 with TRBJ2-1; 9 bases are shared with TRBD1. Trimming took 2 bases from V and 7 from J; bases not matched to a gene: 9. This CDR3 spans 16 amino acids. Germline CDR1 MDHEN, CDR2 SYDVKM. The CDR3 reads CASSLLVAGTGNEQFF. DNA for the CDR3: TGTGCCAGCAGTTTACTTGTTGCCGGGACAGGGAATGAGCAGTTCTTC. The complete variable domain, with remaining parts taken from reference TRBV28 and TRBJ2-1, reads DVKVTQSSRYLVKRTGEKVFLECVQDMDHENMFWYRQDPGLGLRLIYFSYDVKMKEKGDIPEGYSVSREKKERFSLILESASTNQTSMYLCASSLLVAGTGNEQFFGPGTRLTVL.

The chain combines TRBV11-2 with TRBJ1-1, with D uncertain. Trimming stripped 5 bases from V and 1 base from J, with 8 bases between. Germline V gives CDR1 SGHAT, CDR2 FQNNGV. This CDR3 has 13 amino acids. CDR3 in amino acids: CASSLAENTEAFF. The CDR3 region has the DNA TGTGCCAGCAGCCTAGCTGAGAACACTGAAGCTTTCTTT.

The DNA for the CDR3 is TGTGCCAGCAGCTACAGCGGTGGCTACACCTTC. It codes for CASSYSGGYTF. This sequence joins TRBV28 and TRBJ1-2, with no clear D. CDR3 size: 11 residues. Per the germline V gene, CDR1 is MDHEN and CDR2 is SYDVKM. V was clipped by 6 bases and J by 7 bases, with 9 bases between them.